This T cell receptor beta chain was sequenced for a study of T cell changes during pregnancy in multiple sclerosis (dated 2019 in TCRdb). At the level of the whole study: Changes in the T cell repertoire over the course of pregnancy were examined in this study in women with multiple sclerosis.

With respect to this clone: The antigen it recognizes is unknown. Within one base of it there is no much larger clone, and no base qualities were kept.

CDR1 and CDR2 are read off the germline V gene as MDHEN and SYDVKM. V loses 6 bases, J loses 5 bases, and the germline ends lie 13 bases apart. Inclusive of the bounding cysteine and phenylalanine, the CDR3 is 13 residues long. Only the CDR3 DNA is retained, 39 bases long and in frame from the first base. Library creation used the immunoSEQ multiplex PCR assay. TCRdb took over this immuneACCESS table, retaining in-frame rearrangements with V and J assigned. Such tables are incomplete; in checked studies, under half of the missing clones stem from an unresolved V gene, and the remainder is unexplained. This sample is represented by about 50,000 clones; around 90% of them were singletons. The ten biggest clones cover 0.39% of the sample.

The material was CD4+ T cells from peripheral blood mononuclear cells, obtained after pregnancy. The source of this sequence is a female donor with multiple sclerosis, enrolled in a pregnancy study. The chain links TRBV28 with TRBJ1-1; no D gene is confidently identified. The CDR3 reads CASSVSGGTEAFF. The DNA sequence is given as TGTGCCAGCAGCGTCAGCGGTGGTACTGAAGCTTTCTTT.